The rows below give T cell receptor beta chains drawn from one sample of a study of blood T cell repertoires in COVID-19. Libraries were prepared by immunoSEQ multiplex PCR; TCRdb keeps only in-frame clonotypes and omits some of them. The top ten clones hold around 3.9% of a sample with some 150,000 clones, roughly 89% of them seen once. The specimen was peripheral blood. Source of these receptors: a woman aged 55-69 years who had recovered from COVID-19. The conserved cysteine and the conserved F or W are not part of the CDR3 here.

V | CDR3
TRBV19 | ASSTPTGAGGDTEAF
TRBV7-9 | ASSSTGRGYTEAF
TRBV19 | ASSKTERDSYGYT
TRBV4-1 | ASSQEGATEAF
TRBV11-2 | ASSLAHGNEQY
TRBV29-1 | SAGSGANVLT
TRBV7-9 | ASSPTGTGAREKLF
TRBV7-9 | ASSLGTARTEAF
TRBV3-1/TRBV3-2 | ASSQDRVRHGYT
TRBV6-5 | ASDPTGTNYGYT
TRBV10-3 | AIGQGKDNEKLF
TRBV11-2 | ASSFTAGEQF
TRBV29-1 | SVPDRGVNEQF
TRBV7-9 | ASSPRQGAAGNTIY
TRBV23-1 | ASISTGGETEAF
TRBV19 | ASSTLSSIYGYT
TRBV7-2 | ASSLAFRGSDEQF
TRBV3-1/TRBV3-2 | ASSLDLPDTGNTIY
TRBV19 | ASSPRRGPTEAF
TRBV29-1 | SVESGGPYGYT
TRBV30 | AWSAGNRALQPQH
TRBV6-5 | ASSSPQQGGHGYT
TRBV2 | ASSPPGSAGELF
TRBV12-2 | ASRFGYEQY
TRBV10-3 | AIRGPLGVYEQY
TRBV5-1 | ASRLEGAPGNTIY
TRBV5-1 | ASRTGQIFSTNEKLF
TRBV6-5 | ASSSAGTGGTGELF
TRBV10-3 | AISSGGLNTGELF
TRBV13 | ASSTAAGTSGPSTDTQY
TRBV7-9 | ASSLSGENSPLH
TRBV7-8 | ASSLSGGEGEQY
TRBV25-1 | ASSESFEQY
TRBV18 | ASSPQGNQPQH
TRBV7-9 | ASSLQAGSTEAF
TRBV28 | ASSVLAGDTDTQY
TRBV4-1 | ASSQSGQGNEKLF
TRBV6-5 | ASKQGVPYNEQF
TRBV14 | ASSLGTAYGYT
TRBV11-2 | ASSLDRGNKETQY
TRBV5-1 | ASSFDGSPEAF
TRBV4-1 | ASSQDRPGDGYT
TRBV29-1 | SGLWGGTEAF
TRBV5-1 | ASSYTPGGTNTGELF
TRBV4-3 | ASSQDSWISVRDRSTDTQY
TRBV14 | ASSQDGRGINEKLF
TRBV10-1 | ASSDILRDTQY
TRBV3-1/TRBV3-2 | ASSQDAQGASSYEQY
TRBV5-1 | ASSFDRDAQKSPLH
TRBV5-4 | ASSSSGSFIMSGELF
TRBV4-2 | ASSQDTATYSGYT
TRBV5-4 | ASSSTLATNEKLF
TRBV28 | ASRRGGGGNQPQH
TRBV29-1 | SVAGQGPSGYT
TRBV5-1 | ASSIGQNSPLH
TRBV18 | ASSPPTYEQY
TRBV5-1 | ASSLVTPAADTQY
TRBV28 | ASTRTDYSNQPQH
TRBV5-1 | ASSLQEVDTQY